A selection of T cell receptor beta chains follows, all from one sample in a study of graft-versus-host responses after intestinal transplantation. Using immunoSEQ multiplex PCR, the repertoire was profiled, and TCRdb retains in-frame clones only, with some absent. This repertoire shows roughly 60,000 clones, under 95% found once; its top ten account for approximately 2.9%. The starting material was PBMCs, obtained almost 120 days after intestinal transplantation. These receptors all come from a human patient who received an intestinal transplant, so some T cells may come from the graft donor. Both conserved end residues are part of each CDR3. Fields, in order: J gene, clone size, V gene, D gene, CDR3 protein, CDR3 DNA. A D gene is named only where the DNA matches it firmly. Rows give clone size only sometimes, using once, few, many, or a class for an expanded clone.

TRBJ1-6,once,TRBV6-5,NA,CASSSSLGAECPPLHF,NA
TRBJ1-1,NA,TRBV28,NA,CASSPTLYTEAFF,TGTGCCAGCAGCCCGACCCTTTACACTGAAGCTTTCTTT
TRBJ1-4,NA,TRBV19,NA,CASSKDLGQPGEKLFF,TGTGCCAGTAGTAAAGATTTGGGCCAGCCGGGTGAAAAACTGTTTTTT
TRBJ2-7,NA,TRBV2,NA,CASSENGAGDEQYF,TGTGCCAGCAGTGAAAATGGGGCAGGGGACGAGCAGTACTTC
TRBJ1-1,NA,TRBV7-8,NA,CASSLAQGAEAFF,TGTGCCAGCAGCTTGGCACAGGGAGCTGAAGCTTTCTTT
TRBJ1-2,NA,TRBV20-1,NA,CSAPHTGYTF,TGCAGTGCTCCGCACACTGGCTACACCTTC
TRBJ1-3,NA,TRBV5-1,TRBD1,CASSINGQGAGNTIYF,TGCGCCAGCAGCATTAATGGACAGGGGGCTGGAAACACCATATATTTT
TRBJ2-7,NA,TRBV30,NA,CAWSVPPGKQYF,TGTGCCTGGAGTGTTCCCCCTGGAAAGCAGTACTTC
TRBJ2-3,few,TRBV5-1,NA,CASSLADTQYF,TGCGCCAGCAGCTTGGCAGATACGCAGTATTTT
TRBJ2-3,NA,TRBV5-1,NA,CASSLSGASTDTQYF,TGCGCCAGCAGCTTGTCTGGGGCTAGCACAGATACGCAGTATTTT
TRBJ2-7,NA,TRBV5-1,TRBD2,CASSWSGRGTYEQYF,TGCGCCAGCAGCTGGAGCGGGAGAGGAACCTACGAGCAGTACTTC
TRBJ2-7,NA,TRBV5-6,NA,CASRAGNYEQYF,TGTGCCAGCAGGGCGGGCAACTACGAGCAGTACTTC
TRBJ1-1,NA,TRBV6-6,NA,CASSLWGVNTEAFF,TGTGCCAGCAGTTTGTGGGGGGTGAACACTGAAGCTTTCTTT
TRBJ2-7,NA,TRBV4-1,NA,CASSQAVGVEQYF,TGCGCCAGCAGCCAAGCAGTCGGGGTTGAGCAGTACTTC
TRBJ2-7,NA,TRBV18,TRBD1,CASSVGTGGDEQYF,TGTGCCAGCTCAGTAGGGACAGGGGGCGACGAGCAGTACTTC
TRBJ2-5,NA,TRBV7-9,TRBD2,CASSLAVQETQYF,TGTGCCAGCAGTCTAGCGGTGCAAGAGACCCAGTACTTC
TRBJ1-6,NA,TRBV7-2,TRBD1,CASSLRGTVNNSPLHF,TGTGCCAGCAGCTTAAGGGGGACAGTCAATAATTCACCCCTCCACTTT
TRBJ2-7,once,TRBV2,TRBD2,CASRRLALYEQYF,TGTGCCAGCAGGAGACTAGCTCTCTACGAGCAGTACTTC
TRBJ1-1,once,TRBV9,TRBD1,CASSETGDTEAFF,TGTGCCAGCAGCGAGACAGGGGACACTGAAGCTTTCTTT
TRBJ1-2,NA,TRBV6-5,TRBD1,CASRGGQPFGYTF,TGTGCCAGCAGGGGGGGACAGCCGTTCGGCTACACCTTC
TRBJ2-2,NA,TRBV4-1,TRBD1,CASSQDGQGWAGELFF,TGCGCCAGCAGCCAAGATGGACAGGGGTGGGCCGGGGAGCTGTTTTTT
TRBJ2-7,NA,TRBV11-2,NA,CASSLGGGGYEQYF,TGTGCCAGCAGCCTTGGGGGCGGAGGCTACGAGCAGTACTTC
TRBJ2-7,NA,TRBV4-1,NA,CASSQAPTYEQYF,TGCGCCAGCAGCCAAGCACCCACCTACGAGCAGTACTTC
TRBJ2-3,once,TRBV7-9,NA,CASSPAGADTQYF,TGTGCCAGCAGCCCCGCTGGGGCAGATACGCAGTATTTT
TRBJ1-5,NA,TRBV30,NA,CAWSVPGDQPQHF,TGTGCCTGGAGTGTCCCAGGGGATCAGCCCCAGCATTTT
TRBJ2-7,once,TRBV27,TRBD2,CASRGLAGVYEQYF,TGTGCCAGCAGAGGACTAGCGGGAGTGTACGAGCAGTACTTC
TRBJ1-1,NA,TRBV7-8,TRBD1,CASSSDRGNTEAFF,TGTGCCAGCAGTTCGGACAGGGGGAACACTGAAGCTTTCTTT
TRBJ2-7,NA,TRBV27,TRBD1,CASSLWAPGQGTYEQYF,TGTGCCAGCAGTTTATGGGCGCCGGGACAGGGGACCTACGAGCAGTACTTC
TRBJ2-7,NA,TRBV28,TRBD2,CASSALAGGPYEQYF,TGTGCCAGCAGTGCGCTAGCGGGGGGCCCCTACGAGCAGTACTTC
TRBJ2-3,NA,TRBV29-1,TRBD2,CSGRGLAGGESTDTQYF,TGCAGCGGGCGGGGACTAGCGGGAGGGGAGAGCACAGATACGCAGTATTTT
TRBJ2-1,once,TRBV4-1,NA,CASSHGQLRGPYNEQFF,TGCGCCAGCAGCCACGGCCAATTGAGGGGCCCCTACAATGAGCAGTTCTTC
TRBJ1-1,medium-sized,TRBV2,TRBD1,CASSYTGGGEAFF,TGTGCCAGCAGTTATACAGGGGGGGGAGAAGCTTTCTTT
TRBJ2-3,once,TRBV7-7,NA,CASSPTGPDTQYF,TGTGCCAGCAGCCCTACCGGTCCAGATACGCAGTATTTT
TRBJ2-1,NA,TRBV10-2,TRBD2,CASSDPKLAGGWDNEQFF,TGCGCCAGCAGTGACCCAAAGCTTGCGGGAGGTTGGGACAATGAGCAGTTCTTC
TRBJ2-5,NA,TRBV10-3,TRBD1,CATKRQGSQETQYF,TGTGCCACAAAACGACAGGGGAGCCAAGAGACCCAGTACTTC
TRBJ2-3,NA,TRBV4-2,NA,CASSADEATQYF,TGTGCCAGCAGCGCTGATGAGGCTACGCAGTATTTT
TRBJ1-1,once,TRBV5-6,NA,CASSLDIQHFYTEAFF,TGTGCCAGCAGCTTGGACATCCAGCACTTTTACACTGAAGCTTTCTTT